This passage covers 30 T cell receptor beta chains from one sample sequenced in a study of T cells in Graves' hyperthyroidism and ophthalmopathy. There were TCR beta CDR3 regions amplified from RNA transcripts. With the HTBI primer set, the TCR CDR3 went through a first round of RT-PCR. A single record per CDR3 protein comes from TCRdb applying MiXCR to the multiplex PCR reads. The table has around 700,000 distinct CDR3 sequences, roughly a sixth seen once. Material: blood. Source of these receptors: a woman between 50 and 59 years old with Graves' hyperthyroidism that later progressed to Graves' ophthalmopathy.

This clonotype has a single count. V gene TRBV7-3 combines with J gene TRBJ2-7, with 9 positions matching TRBD1. With 5 bases clipped from V and 5 bases from J, the junction kept 7 bases outside the gene matches. From germline, CDR1 is SGHTA and CDR2 FQGTGA. This CDR3 contains 14 residues. CDR3 amino acids: CASSMDRGRHEQYF. CDR3 in DNA: TGTGCCAGCAGCATGGACAGGGGTAGGCACGAGCAGTACTTC.

This clonotype was seen many times. V usage is TRBV20-1 and J usage is TRBJ2-1; maybe TRBD1 (6 bases). The CDR3 is 11 amino acids. V was shortened by 7 bases and J by 9 bases, with 13 bases between the two germline ends. Germline assignment: CDR1 DFQATT and CDR2 SNEGSKA (reference sequence). Here the CDR3 reads CSESEGGEQFF. The CDR3, as DNA: TGCAGTGAATCGGAAGGGGGTGAGCAGTTCTTC.

This clonotype came up many times. The chain links TRBV12-3 or TRBV12-4 to TRBJ1-5, with 7 bases lining up with TRBD1. V was clipped by 3 bases and J by 4 bases; unmatched bases: 6. This CDR3 is 15 amino acids long. DNA of the CDR3: TGTGCCAGCAGTTTTCTCGGGACAGAGAATCAGCCCCAGCATTTT. Its protein is CASSFLGTENQPQHF.

Ten or more counts support this clonotype. The chain carries TRBV11-2 and TRBJ2-5; the D gene could be TRBD1 or TRBD2 (5 bases each). Germline V gives CDR1 SGHAT, CDR2 FQNNGV. This CDR3 is built from 15 residues. V lost 3 bases, J lost 7 bases, and 18 bases lay in between. The CDR3 protein is CASSFPGLIGRTQYF. In DNA form, the CDR3 reads TGTGCCAGCAGCTTTCCGGGGCTCATTGGCAGGACCCAGTACTTC.

This clonotype was recorded many times. The chain links TRBV18 to TRBJ1-1; weak D call: TRBD1 (5 bases). The V end was cut by 7 bases, the J end by 3 bases, with 21 bases between. Germline V lookup: CDR1 KGHSH, CDR2 LQKENI. The CDR3 contains 16 residues. The CDR3 DNA sequence: TGTGCCAGCTTTTCGGACACCAGAACGTCGGACACTGAAGCTTTCTTT. This gives the protein CASFSDTRTSDTEAFF.

At least ten counts were recorded for this clonotype. The genes are TRBV3-1 and TRBJ1-1; D gene unclear. V lost 2 bases, J lost 4 bases, and 8 bases lay in between. The CDR3 length is 13 residues. The V gene's germline CDR1 is LGHDT and CDR2 YNNKEL (reference sequence). The CDR3 sequence: CASSQITSTEAFF. The CDR3 DNA sequence: TGTGCCAGCAGCCAAATCACCTCCACTGAAGCTTTCTTT.

This clonotype was recorded at least ten times. J is TRBJ2-5 and V is TRBV7-9; 8 bases are shared with TRBD1. Germline-derived CDR1 and CDR2 are SEHNR and FQNEAQ (reference sequence). The CDR3 covers 13 residues. With 5 bases clipped from V and 5 bases from J, the junction kept 4 bases outside the gene matches. The CDR3 DNA is TGTGCCAGCAGCGCGTCAGGGGGCGAGACCCAGTACTTC. Protein product: CASSASGGETQYF.

V gene TRBV5-6 combines with J gene TRBJ1-3, with 9 bases fitting TRBD1. Germline V CDR1 and CDR2: SGHDT, YYEEEE. J gave up 2 bases and V 2 bases, and 2 bases lay outside the gene matches. The CDR3 has 15 amino acids. CDR3 amino acids: CASSFGTGTGNTIYF. Here the CDR3 DNA reads TGTGCCAGCAGCTTCGGGACAGGGACTGGAAACACCATATATTTT.

Only a few counts were recorded for this clonotype. V gene TRBV6-1 combines with J gene TRBJ1-4, with TRBD1 matching over 7 bases. V dropped 2 bases and J dropped 5; count of bases not matched to a gene: 8. This CDR3 contains 16 residues. CDR1 and CDR2 (germline): MNHNS, SASEGT. Written as DNA, the CDR3 is TGTGCCAGCAGTGAATACCTGGGACAGCTGAATGAAAAACTGTTTTTT. It encodes CASSEYLGQLNEKLFF.

V gene TRBV10-1 combines with J gene TRBJ2-5, with D perhaps matching TRBD1 or TRBD2 (5 bases each). The CDR3 has 15 residues. Germline V lookup: CDR1 WNHNN, CDR2 SYGVQD (reference sequence). V shed 0 bases and J shed 5 bases, with 13 bases lying between them. CDR3 in amino acids: CASSESNPGAETQYF. In DNA form, the CDR3 reads TGCGCCAGCAGTGAGTCGAACCCCGGGGCTGAGACCCAGTACTTC.

In its sample, this clonotype was seen a few times. The chain joins TRBV6-5 to TRBJ1-2, with no clear D. Trimming removed 0 bases from V and 8 bases from J, with 10 bases in between. Per the germline V gene, CDR1 is MNHEY and CDR2 is SVGAGI. CDR3 length: 13 residues. CDR3 DNA: TGTGCCAGCAGTTACTCGGCAGGCAGGGGCTACACCTTC. Translating it yields CASSYSAGRGYTF.

V gene TRBV5-1 combines with J gene TRBJ2-2, with TRBD2 matching 10 bases. Trimming took 5 bases from V and 1 from J; bases not matched to a gene: 2. In germline, CDR1 is SGHRS, CDR2 YFSETQ. The CDR3 consists of 15 residues. The CDR3 here is CASSWTSGNTGELFF. The CDR3, as DNA: TGCGCCAGCAGTTGGACTAGCGGGAACACCGGGGAGCTGTTTTTT.

In this sample, this clonotype turned up many times. J is TRBJ1-6 and V is TRBV30, with 7 nucleotides matching TRBD1. The CDR3 is 13 amino acids. Unmatched junction bases numbered 8, after V lost 5 bases and J lost 10 bases. Germline V CDR1 and CDR2: GTSNPN, SVGIG (reference sequence). The CDR3 here is CAWGDSPSSPLHF. In nucleotides, the CDR3 is TGTGCCTGGGGGGACAGCCCTAGCTCACCCCTCCACTTT.

This clonotype was seen repeatedly, ten times or more. V gene TRBV3-1 combines with J gene TRBJ2-3; weak D call: TRBD2 (7 bases). Trimming shortened V by 2 bases and J by 3 bases, and 15 bases separated the two germline ends. The CDR3 spans 16 residues. Germline V gene sequence: CDR1 LGHDT, CDR2 YNNKEL (reference sequence). The CDR3 nucleotides are TGTGCCAGCAGCCAATGGGGGGGGGCGCGAACAGATACGCAGTATTTT. This translates into CASSQWGGARTDTQYF.

This clonotype was found a few times. The chain carries TRBV30 and TRBJ2-3; unclear D gene. Trimming took 8 bases from V and 2 from J, leaving 11 bases between them. CDR3 length equals 12 residues. The germline CDR1 and CDR2 sequences are GTSNPN and SVGIG (reference sequence). This chain's CDR3 is CARDNFTDTQYF. CDR3 coding DNA: TGTGCCCGCGACAATTTCACAGATACGCAGTATTTT.

The table lists this clonotype with many counts. The chain is built from TRBV4-2 and TRBJ2-7, with 7 nucleotides matching TRBD1. The CDR3 covers 17 residues. V was clipped by 0 bases and J by 5 bases; unmatched bases: 13. The V gene's germline CDR1 is LGHNA and CDR2 YNFKEQ. CDR3 nucleotide sequence: TGTGCCAGCAGCCAAGATCCTGCAGGGGGTGTGTTGAACGAGCAGTACTTC. It encodes CASSQDPAGGVLNEQYF.

This clonotype was seen more than once but under ten times. CDR3 bases: TGTGCCAGCAGCTTTAGACAGGGGCCATCCTACGAGCAGTACTTC. Protein product: CASSFRQGPSYEQYF. This chain uses TRBV7-9 with TRBJ2-7; 8 bases map to TRBD1. Germline assignment: CDR1 SEHNR and CDR2 FQNEAQ (reference sequence). The CDR3 spans 15 residues. The junction had 5 bases not matched to a gene; V was cut back by 3 bases and J by 1 base.

This clonotype was counted between two and nine times. The V and J genes are TRBV18 and TRBJ2-2; 7 nucleotides line up with TRBD2. V trimming: 2 bases; J trimming: 6 bases; junction bases outside the gene matches: 3. The CDR3 has 14 residues. Germline CDR1 is KGHSH and CDR2 is LQKENI. CDR3 amino acids: CASSPTSVAGELFF. The CDR3 region has the DNA TGTGCCAGCTCACCAACTAGCGTCGCCGGGGAGCTGTTTTTT.

This sequence joins TRBV9 and TRBJ2-2; D might be TRBD1 or TRBD2, each matching 6 bases. Trimming took off 1 base at V and 7 bases at J, with 14 bases between the two ends. This CDR3 is built from 15 residues. Germline CDR1 reads SGDLS; CDR2 reads YYNGEE. The chain's CDR3 is CASSVRVGGGGELFF. CDR3 coding DNA: TGTGCCAGCAGCGTAAGGGTCGGGGGCGGCGGGGAGCTGTTTTTT.

This clonotype was counted at least ten times. The rearrangement links TRBV28 to TRBJ1-2; no clear D. CDR3 length equals 12 residues. Germline V gene data show CDR1 as MDHEN and CDR2 as SYDVKM. V was clipped by 4 bases and J by 8 bases, with 11 bases between them. The CDR3 loop reads CASSSAFGGYTF. CDR3 sequence (DNA): TGTGCCAGCAGTTCGGCTTTCGGGGGCTACACCTTC.

This clonotype has a count of ten or more. This chain joins TRBV20-1 and TRBJ2-3; 8 bases agree with TRBD2. CDR3 length equals 15 residues. The germline gives CDR1 DFQATT, CDR2 SNEGSKA (reference sequence). Unmatched junction bases numbered 8, after V lost 6 bases and J lost 0 bases. CDR3 sequence (DNA): TGCAGTGCCCCTGGGAGCGGGGGTAGCACAGATACGCAGTATTTT. Encoded protein: CSAPGSGGSTDTQYF.

As to this clonotype: One junction end does not reproduce the germline sequence, and a read error may be involved. V usage is TRBV10-3 and J usage is TRBJ1-4; 8 bases fit TRBD1. Germline CDR1 ENHRY, CDR2 SYGVKD. The CDR3 has 17 residues. CDR3 DNA: TGTGCCAGCAGTGAATTGGGACAGGCTGCAACTAATGAAAAACTGTTTTTT. Amino acid sequence: CASSELGQAATNEKLFF.

This clonotype was picked up many times. CDR3 in DNA: TGTGCCAGCAGCGCAGGGGCCCGCAGTCGCAAGCCCCAGCATTTT. This encodes CASSAGARSRKPQHF. The rearrangement joins TRBV12-3 or TRBV12-4 to TRBJ1-5, with TRBD1 as a possible D gene (6 bases). This CDR3 region has 15 residues. V was pared by 6 bases and J by 8 bases, with 20 bases between.

This clonotype was picked up many times. This rearrangement joins TRBV5-1 to TRBJ1-1, with D tentatively TRBD1 (5 bases). The CDR3 totals 16 residues. The germline gives CDR1 SGHRS, CDR2 YFSETQ. V was shortened by 4 bases and J by 0 bases, with 16 bases between the two germline ends. Here the CDR3 reads CASSASSGLLNTEAFF. The CDR3 DNA reads TGCGCCAGCAGCGCCAGCTCGGGACTGTTGAACACTGAAGCTTTCTTT.

This clonotype was counted only a few times. V gene TRBV9 combines with J gene TRBJ1-1; TRBD1 agrees at 7 bases. The CDR3 has 17 residues. Germline V gives CDR1 SGDLS, CDR2 YYNGEE. Losses at the gene ends were 0 bases for V and 2 bases for J; bases not matched to a gene: 10. In DNA form, the CDR3 reads TGTGCCAGCAGCGTAGGGAGACAGGGAGGTGGAAACACTGAAGCTTTCTTT. Translating it yields CASSVGRQGGGNTEAFF.

This clonotype was seen at least ten times. The CDR3 here is CASSSRGTQKLFF. In nucleotides, the CDR3 is TGTGCCAGCAGTTCCCGGGGAACGCAAAAACTGTTTTTT. J is TRBJ1-4 and V is TRBV12-3 or TRBV12-4; D is unresolved. The CDR3 loop spans 13 amino acids. V was clipped by 4 bases and J by 9 bases, with 12 bases between them.

This clonotype turned up a few times. DNA for the CDR3: TGTGCCAGCAGTCCCAGACAAATCAATTATAATTCACCCCTCCACTTT. It specifies CASSPRQINYNSPLHF. The rearrangement uses TRBV27 and TRBJ1-6, with D unclear. The CDR3 extends over 16 amino acids. V was shortened by 5 bases and J by 4 bases, with 15 bases between the two germline ends. The germline V gene has CDR1 MNHEY and CDR2 SMNVEV (reference sequence).

The V and J genes are TRBV2 and TRBJ1-2; D is undetermined. This CDR3 has 11 residues. V was shortened by 8 bases and J by 7 bases, with 11 bases between the two germline ends. Germline values: CDR1 SNHLY, CDR2 FYNNEI. CDR3: CASGTVVGYTF. The DNA of the CDR3 is TGTGCCAGCGGTACTGTGGTTGGCTACACCTTC.

Note on this clonotype: A much larger clone lies a single base off, so this may be a read error. The rearrangement uses TRBV12-5 and TRBJ2-7; D is perhaps TRBD1 or TRBD2 (5 bases each). The CDR3 spans 15 residues. The germline CDR1 and CDR2 sequences are LGHNT and FRNRAP. The V end lost 6 bases, the J end lost 6 bases, and 21 bases lay between the germline ends. CDR3 DNA sequence: TGTGCTAGTGGACTCGGGCCCACCGGGACCGGCGAGCAGTACTTC. Amino acids: CASGLGPTGTGEQYF.

CDR3 in DNA: TGTGCCAGCTCACCACAGAGGCGCCAAGAGACCCAGTACTTC. The encoded protein is CASSPQRRQETQYF. V gene TRBV18 combines with J gene TRBJ2-5; D gene ambiguous. Germline V CDR1 and CDR2: KGHSH, LQKENI. Trimming removed 1 base at V and 1 base at J, with 7 bases between. This CDR3 comprises 14 residues.